The sequence of this TCR beta chain was determined in a study of post-analysis software for immune sequencing data. This clonotype was seen a handful of times. Its antigen is unidentified. Prepared libraries of TCR beta cDNA carried unique molecular identifiers. Using its own MiXCR run on the PCR reads, TCRdb lists one record per CDR3 protein. This sample carries more than 500,000 distinct CDR3 sequences, 30% to 40% of them seen once, and the ten largest clones take around 6.1%. Findings and limits, study-wide: About five TRBV segments, including TRBV5-6, TRBV5-1 and TRBV20-1, were more frequent in patients than controls.

The CDR3 contains 15 residues. V gave up 10 bases and J gave up 5 bases; unmatched junction bases: 14. Looked up from germline, CDR1 is MNHEY and CDR2 is SMNVEV (reference sequence). The sample was blood. This TCR was recovered from a girl between 2 and 17 years old with multiple sclerosis. The genes are TRBV27 and TRBJ2-1; 7 bases line up with TRBD2. In DNA, the CDR3 is TGTGCCATCATGGCCTCCGGACTAGGCAACAATGAGCAGTTCTTC. It translates to CAIMASGLGNNEQFF.